The sequence of this T cell receptor (beta chain) was determined in a study of blood T cell repertoires in COVID-19. Study-wide context: Researchers got acute and convalescent COVID-19 samples from the United States, Italy and Spain. The analysed material was cDNA or gDNA that came from T cells, B-cell-depleted T cells, or PBMCs.

In the source study's methods: Estimation of nucleated cell counts relied on the amplification of reference gene primers. Generated by immunoSEQ multiplex PCR, the TCRdb table keeps only in-frame clones and is missing some. V and J calls and clone size are those listed in that table; D and trimming were worked out from the DNA. The sample lists about 160,000 clones; over 70% were seen once. This clone was observed a single time. V was cut by 0 bases and J by 7 bases, with 18 bases left in between. The CDR3 sequence is 16 residues long. The source is an elderly woman with active or convalescent COVID-19. The chain recombines TRBV23-1 with TRBJ1-2; possible D gene TRBD1, 5 bases. TRBV23-1 is an ORF; its function is uncertain. Sequenced sample: peripheral blood. The CDR3 coding sequence is TGCGCCAGCAGTCAATCGGCGGTCGGGGGTGAGGGTGGCTACACCTTC. It translates to CASSQSAVGGEGGYTF.